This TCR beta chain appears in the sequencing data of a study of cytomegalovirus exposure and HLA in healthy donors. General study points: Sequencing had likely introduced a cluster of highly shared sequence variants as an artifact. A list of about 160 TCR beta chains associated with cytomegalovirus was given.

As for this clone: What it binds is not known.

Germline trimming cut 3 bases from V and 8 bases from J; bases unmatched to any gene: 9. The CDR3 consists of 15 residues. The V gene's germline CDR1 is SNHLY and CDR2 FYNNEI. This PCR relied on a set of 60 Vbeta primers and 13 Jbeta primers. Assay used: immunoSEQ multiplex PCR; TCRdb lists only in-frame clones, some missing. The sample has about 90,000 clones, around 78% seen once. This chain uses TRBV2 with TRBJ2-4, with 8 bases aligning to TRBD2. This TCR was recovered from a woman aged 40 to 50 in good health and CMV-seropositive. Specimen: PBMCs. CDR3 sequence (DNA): TGTGCCAGCAGTGATTCTAGCGGGTCCTTAGACATTCAGTACTTC. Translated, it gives CASSDSSGSLDIQYF.